One and the same sample provided the 18 T cell receptor beta chains below, sequenced in a study of cytomegalovirus exposure and HLA in healthy donors (TCRdb year 2017). Libraries were built with the immunoSEQ multiplex PCR assay. For the multiplex PCR, a mixture combining 60 forward primers for TCR Vbeta segments and 13 reverse primers for TCR Jbeta segments was used. TCRdb re-hosts the immuneACCESS table, in-frame sequences only. Its copies lack some clones; in the studies checked, an unresolved V gene accounts for under half of them, and the cause for the rest is not known. The record for this sample contains roughly 50,000 clones. 10% to 15% of the sample goes to the ten largest clones. Sequencing was performed on PBMCs. These receptors were obtained from a woman aged 60-75 years in good health and CMV-seropositive.

The chain combines TRBV18 with TRBJ1-1; D uncertain. Germline values: CDR1 KGHSH, CDR2 LQKENI. V lost 3 bases and J 3 bases, leaving 14 bases between the germline ends. The CDR3 is 15 amino acids. The DNA of the CDR3 is TGTGCCAGCTCACCCCAACAATTGTTGGACACTGAAGCTTTCTTT. Translated, it gives CASSPQQLLDTEAFF.

CDR3 region: CASSGQGLAGYQETQYF. The CDR3 DNA sequence: TGTGCCAGCAGCGGGCAGGGACTAGCGGGGTACCAAGAGACCCAGTACTTC. The chain carries TRBV5-6 and TRBJ2-5; 13 bases match TRBD2. The CDR3 consists of 17 residues. Trimming at V came to 4 bases and at J to 0 bases, leaving 6 bases not matched to a gene. CDR1 and CDR2 from the germline V gene are SGHDT and YYEEEE.

The chain uses TRBV4-1 and TRBJ2-7; D is unclear. Trimming removed 0 bases at V and 6 bases at J, with 9 bases between. CDR1 and CDR2 from the germline V gene are MGHRA and YSYEKL. The CDR3 spans 13 residues. CDR3 region: CASSQDGRLEQYF. The CDR3 bases are TGCGCCAGCAGCCAAGATGGGCGTCTCGAGCAGTACTTC.

V usage is TRBV5-1 and J usage is TRBJ2-5, with TRBD1 identical over 7 bases. Germline CDR1 is SGHRS and CDR2 is YFSETQ. There are 14 residues in the CDR3. With V trimmed by 4 bases and J by 1 base, 4 bases remained unmatched. The CDR3 spells CASSPGTVQETQYF. The DNA for the CDR3 is TGCGCCAGCAGCCCCGGGACAGTCCAAGAGACCCAGTACTTC.

This sequence joins TRBV11-3 and TRBJ1-3, with D uncertain. V was cut by 2 bases and J by 2 bases, with 10 bases left in between. The CDR3 is made up of 15 amino acids. CDR1 and CDR2 from the germline V gene are SGHNT and YENEEA. The CDR3: CASSLNSMAGNTIYF. In nucleotides, the CDR3 is TGTGCCAGCAGCTTAAACAGCATGGCTGGAAACACCATATATTTT.

The DNA of the CDR3 is TGTGCCAGCTCACCACCGGTGACCGGGGTTAACACAGATACGCAGTATTTT. Translation gives CASSPPVTGVNTDTQYF. The chain couples TRBV18 to TRBJ2-3, with D possibly matching TRBD2 (5 bases). The CDR3 covers 17 residues. V lost 0 bases and J lost 2, with 15 bases in between. Germline-derived CDR1 and CDR2 are KGHSH and LQKENI.

The chain employs TRBV7-8 and TRBJ1-5; 8 positions agree with TRBD1. The CDR3 sequence is 14 residues long. In germline, CDR1 is SGHVS, CDR2 FQNEAQ. After removal of 3 bases from V and 5 bases from J, the junction contained 3 bases not matched to a gene. CDR3 sequence (DNA): TGTGCCAGCAGCTTTGGACAGGGCGATCAGCCCCAGCATTTT. Translating it yields CASSFGQGDQPQHF.

The chain employs TRBV29-1 and TRBJ1-2; 10 bases map to TRBD1. After removal of 2 bases from V and 2 bases from J, the junction contained 2 bases not matched to a gene. This CDR3 is built from 14 residues. Germline V gene sequence: CDR1 SQVTM, CDR2 ANQGSEA. CDR3 loop: CSVEKGQGNYGYTF. CDR3 coding DNA: TGCAGCGTTGAAAAGGGACAGGGGAACTATGGCTACACCTTC.

The V call is TRBV5-1, the J call TRBJ2-2, with TRBD1 identical over 10 bases. The germline V gene encodes CDR1 SGHRS and CDR2 YFSETQ. The CDR3 runs 13 residues. Trimming took 9 bases from V and 7 from J; bases not matched to a gene: 6. For the CDR3, the DNA is TGCGCCACCAAGACAGGGGGCTACGGGGAGCTGTTTTTT. This sequence encodes CATKTGGYGELFF. The entire variable domain, with the rest obtained from reference TRBV5-1 and TRBJ2-2, is as follows: KAGVTQTPRYLIKTRGQQVTLSCSPISGHRSVSWYQQTPGQGLQFLFEYFSETQRNKGNFPGRFSGRQFSNSRSEMNVSTLELGDSALYLCATKTGGYGELFFGEGSRLTVL.

The V gene is TRBV18, the J gene TRBJ2-7, with TRBD1 identical over 9 bases. This CDR3 region has 16 residues. Losses at the gene ends were 3 bases for V and 7 bases for J; bases not matched to a gene: 13. In germline, CDR1 is KGHSH, CDR2 LQKENI. The CDR3 DNA sequence: TGTGCCAGCTCACCGCGGGACAGGGCCCAGGGGGAAGAGCAGTACTTC. Amino acids: CASSPRDRAQGEEQYF.

V is TRBV19 and J is TRBJ1-2; the D is unclear. The length of the CDR3 is 13 residues. Trimming left V 0 bases short and J 4 bases short, with 6 bases between. CDR1 is LNHDA and CDR2 is SQIVND in the germline V gene (reference sequence). The chain's CDR3 is CASSIDRLYGYTF. The DNA for the CDR3 is TGTGCCAGTAGTATAGACAGACTCTATGGCTACACCTTC.

The gene calls are TRBV5-1 and TRBJ1-6; maybe TRBD1 (5 bases). CDR1 is SGHRS, CDR2 YFSETQ, per germline. CDR3 length: 14 amino acids. V lost 0 bases to trimming and J lost 7 bases, with 8 bases between them. The CDR3 DNA follows: TGCGCCAGCAGCTTGGAGGGGAGGAATTCACCCCTCCACTTT. Translated, it gives CASSLEGRNSPLHF.

The genes are TRBV6-4 and TRBJ2-7; TRBD1 agrees at 9 bases. Germline V gene lookup returns CDR1 MRHNA and CDR2 SNTAGT. V trimming: 6 bases; J trimming: 2 bases; junction bases outside the gene matches: 5. CDR3 size: 14 residues. Here the CDR3 DNA reads TGTGCCAGCAGCCGGGACAGGGACCCCTACGAGCAGTACTTC. This codes for CASSRDRDPYEQYF.

The chain has TRBV10-1 and TRBJ2-2; TRBD1 matches 7 bases. The germline CDR1 and CDR2 sequences are WNHNN and SYGVQD (reference sequence). The V and J ends lost 6 bases and 3 bases, in that order; junction bases with no gene match: 4. The CDR3 runs to 14 residues. The CDR3 nucleotides read TGCGCCAGCAGGGATGACAGGGACACCGGGGAGCTGTTTTTT. It specifies CASRDDRDTGELFF.

This chain connects TRBV29-1 to TRBJ2-2; TRBD1 might be the D (6 bases). The CDR3 runs 14 residues. Germline CDR1 is SQVTM and CDR2 is ANQGSEA. V lost 7 bases to trimming and J lost 4 bases, with 16 bases between them. The CDR3 bases are TGCAGCGGTATCAGGGGAATCGGCACCGGGGAGCTGTTTTTT. This gives the protein CSGIRGIGTGELFF.

The chain recombines TRBV11-2 with TRBJ1-1; 7 bases fit TRBD1. CDR1 and CDR2 from the germline V gene are SGHAT and FQNNGV. The CDR3 runs to 14 residues. Losses at the gene ends were 6 bases for V and 1 base for J; bases not matched to a gene: 5. DNA for the CDR3: TGTGCCAGCAGACCCCGGGACAGGAACACTGAAGCTTTCTTT. As protein: CASRPRDRNTEAFF.

CDR3 DNA: TGTGCCAGTAGTATAGTTCAGGGAAGGGCTGAAGCTTTCTTT. Protein sequence: CASSIVQGRAEAFF. The chain couples TRBV19 to TRBJ1-1, with D maybe TRBD1 (5 bases). The V end lost 1 base, the J end lost 6 bases, and 12 bases lay between the germline ends. This CDR3 has 14 amino acids. Germline loops: CDR1 LNHDA, CDR2 SQIVND (reference sequence).

Worth noting for this clone: Within the sample, other DNA sequences also encode this same CDR3. The chain recombines TRBV7-2 with TRBJ1-6; the D is unclear. The CDR3 has 12 amino acids. Trimming shortened V by 7 bases and J by 7 bases, and 8 bases separated the two germline ends. Germline V CDR1 and CDR2: SGHTA, FQGNSA. CDR3 sequence (DNA): TGTGCCAGCACCCTTAGAAATTCACCCCTCCACTTT. Translation gives CASTLRNSPLHF.